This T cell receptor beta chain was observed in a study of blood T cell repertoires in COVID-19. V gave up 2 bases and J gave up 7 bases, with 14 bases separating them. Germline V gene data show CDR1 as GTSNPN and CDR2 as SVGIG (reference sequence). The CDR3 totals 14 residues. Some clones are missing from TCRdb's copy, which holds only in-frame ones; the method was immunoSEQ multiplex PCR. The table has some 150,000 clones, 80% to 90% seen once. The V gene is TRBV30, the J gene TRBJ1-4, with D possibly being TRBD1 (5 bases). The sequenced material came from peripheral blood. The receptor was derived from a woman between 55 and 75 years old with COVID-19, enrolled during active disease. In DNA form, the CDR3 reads TGTGCCTGGAGTCAGGGTTGGGCTAGTGAAAAACTGTTTTTT. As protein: CAWSQGWASEKLFF.